This TCR beta chain is from a study of CD8 T cells in ankylosing spondylitis (dated by TCRdb to the late 2010s). At the level of the whole study: T cell receptor beta repertoires were profiled in healthy donors and ankylosing spondylitis patients so that disease-linked TCR variants could be found. The full study cohort was made up of 20 to 25 ankylosing spondylitis patients and 108 healthy donors. Samples of peripheral blood were taken, and for ankylosing spondylitis patients, synovial fluid was collected as well.

V loses 2 bases of germline sequence and J loses 9 bases, and the interval between the two ends is 14 bases. The CDR3, cysteine through phenylalanine, is 14 amino acids long. The kept DNA is CDR3 alone, 42 bases in frame from the first base. As encoded in the germline V gene, CDR1 is MDHEN while CDR2 is SYDVKM. With regard to this clonotype: The antigen it binds to is not known. No base-level quality is on record; no much larger clone is a single base apart.

Sequenced on an Illumina HiSeq 2500. Quantitative 5'-RACE with molecular barcodes was used to prepare TCR beta libraries. The paper's data handling went like this. Disease-linked TCR variants were identified with a new computational method built on a probabilistic model of VDJ rearrangement. TCRdb trimmed public reads at Q25 via fastp, called clones via MiXCR and kept in-frame beta chains. Merged by CDR3 protein, the rows form single entries marked with the most common genes and DNA. The V and J calls reflect TCRdb's pipeline rather than the authors' work. For this sample the table gives 150,000 to 200,000 distinct CDR3 sequences, of which 10% to 15% were detected only once. The leading ten clones occupy 8% to 13% of the sample. General conclusions and limits of the study: The disease-linked clones were reported to be significantly enriched in matched synovial fluid samples from ankylosing spondylitis patients. The disease-linked clones had a CD8+ phenotype and were found at relatively low frequencies in peripheral blood. Some TCR beta motif variants had previously been reported in synovial fluid and blood of reactive arthritis patients, which suggested common disease-initiation mechanisms. A TCR beta motif of seven or eight highly homologous amino acid variants appeared characteristic of blood from ankylosing spondylitis patients.

The chain employs TRBV28 and TRBJ1-5; no D segment can be confidently identified. This sequence originates from a female donor with ankylosing spondylitis or in good health (not recorded which). The specimen sequenced was blood, either unsorted or a sorted T cell fraction (not recorded which). The nucleotide sequence is given as TGTGCCAGCAGTTTAACCGTCAGCATATCGCCCCAGCATTTT. It encodes CASSLTVSISPQHF.